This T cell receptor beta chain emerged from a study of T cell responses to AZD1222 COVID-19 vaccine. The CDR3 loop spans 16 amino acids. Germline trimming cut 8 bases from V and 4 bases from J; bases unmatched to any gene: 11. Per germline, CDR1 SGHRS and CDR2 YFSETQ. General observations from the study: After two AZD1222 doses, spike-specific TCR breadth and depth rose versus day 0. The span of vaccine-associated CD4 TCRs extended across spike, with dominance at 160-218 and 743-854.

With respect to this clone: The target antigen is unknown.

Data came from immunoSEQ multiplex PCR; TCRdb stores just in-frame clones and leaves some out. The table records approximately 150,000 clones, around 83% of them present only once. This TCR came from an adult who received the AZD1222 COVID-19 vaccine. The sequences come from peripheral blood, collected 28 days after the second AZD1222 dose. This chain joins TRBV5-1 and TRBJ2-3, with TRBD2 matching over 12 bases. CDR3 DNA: TGCGCCAGACCTTACCCTAGCGGGAGGGAACCAGATACGCAGTATTTT. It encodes CARPYPSGREPDTQYF.